This T cell receptor beta chain is drawn from a study of identical twins. Whole-study results and caveats: Compared with unrelated sharing, twin-shared out-of-frame alpha sequences had more low-probability sequences. The study found weaker excess twin sharing in beta out-of-frame sequences.

Ten or more counts support this clonotype. Its antigen is undetermined. All donors comprised healthy Caucasians. cDNA molecules carried unique molecular identifiers, and template switching added a universal primer site. MiXCR, applied by TCRdb to the 5' RACE reads, yields one record per CDR3 protein. The table has hundreds of thousands of distinct CDR3 sequences, around 5.7% seen once; the top ten hold roughly 2%. Germline V gene lookup returns CDR1 SQVTM and CDR2 ANQGSEA. V lost 3 bases and J 7 bases, leaving 10 bases between the germline ends. The CDR3 is 12 amino acids. This chain joins TRBV29-1 and TRBJ2-1; tentatively, D is TRBD1 or TRBD2 (6 bases each). The source material was naive T cells sorted from blood. This receptor was identified in a man between 18 and 35 years old in good health. The CDR3 here is CSVDGGGNEQFF. The CDR3 coding sequence is TGCAGCGTTGATGGAGGGGGGAATGAGCAGTTCTTC.